This TCR beta chain was observed in a study of post-analysis software for immune sequencing data. Overall study: Disease trajectories encompassed relapsing-remitting, secondary progressive and progressive-relapsing multiple sclerosis. Study-wide results and limits: Patients carried roughly 5 TRBV segments more frequently than controls did, and TRBV5-6, TRBV5-1 and TRBV20-1 were among them. Pronounced co-clustering by F measure was evident among identically batched samples.

TCR beta cDNA libraries had unique molecular identifiers. TCRdb ran MiXCR on the PCR reads and lists one entry per CDR3 protein. The repertoire holds fewer than 600,000 distinct CDR3 sequences, less than 45% seen once, with about 12% in the top ten. This CDR3 spans 12 amino acids. Germline-derived CDR1 and CDR2 are MDHEN and SYDVKM. V was pared by 2 bases and J by 4 bases, with 5 bases between. As regards this clonotype: The antigen remains unidentified.

The receptor was derived from a girl aged 10-17 years with multiple sclerosis. V gene TRBV28 combines with J gene TRBJ1-2; D gene unclear. The sequencing sample was made of blood. The CDR3 DNA follows: TGTGCCAGCAGTTTACCGGTCTATGGCTACACCTTC. Its translation: CASSLPVYGYTF.